The 15 T cell receptor beta chains below were found in one sample sequenced in a study of monozygotic twins with inflammatory bowel disease. Using the 5' RACE reads, TCRdb records one entry per CDR3 protein without DNA. The table for this sample gives about 140,000 distinct CDR3 sequences. The sequencing sample was made of blood. These receptors were obtained from a human donor with ulcerative colitis or Crohn's disease, or a healthy co-twin of an affected twin (not recorded which).

CDR3 in amino acids: CASSHDRADQPQHF. The V and J genes are TRBV4-3 and TRBJ1-5. This CDR3 is 14 amino acids long. Germline V gives CDR1 LGHNA, CDR2 YSLEER.

V usage is TRBV9 and J usage is TRBJ2-4; the D call of TRBD1 rests on TCRdb alone, since no DNA is present to check it. This CDR3 is 15 amino acids long. Germline values: CDR1 SGDLS, CDR2 YYNGEE. CDR3: CASSVGTGSKNIQYF.

CDR3 residues: CASSLTLAGKETQYF. The chain combines TRBV5-1 with TRBJ2-5; TCRdb's D gene call, TRBD2, goes unchecked for lack of DNA. This CDR3 has 15 amino acids. In germline, CDR1 is SGHRS, CDR2 YFSETQ.

This CDR3 reads CASSQDKGTDTQYF. This chain connects TRBV4-3 to TRBJ2-3; TCRdb proposes TRBD1, but this gene call is untestable without DNA. Germline V gene sequence: CDR1 LGHNA, CDR2 YSLEER. The CDR3 runs to 14 residues.

The V gene is TRBV5-1, the J gene TRBJ2-2. This CDR3 is 13 amino acids long. The V gene's germline CDR1 is SGHRS and CDR2 YFSETQ. CDR3 residues: CASSPGFPGELFF.

The chain links TRBV7-2 to TRBJ2-5; TCRdb's D call of TRBD1 is untestable without DNA. There are 13 residues in the CDR3. Germline V gene lookup returns CDR1 SGHTA and CDR2 FQGNSA. This CDR3 reads CASSQGTAETQYF.

This sequence joins TRBV10-3 and TRBJ2-7; TCRdb gives TRBD1 as the D gene, but with no DNA this cannot be confirmed. Germline V gives CDR1 ENHRY, CDR2 SYGVKD. The CDR3 runs 14 residues. CDR3 region: CAISKSRVSYEQYF.

CDR3 region: CASSPNRNTKAFF. J is TRBJ1-1 and V is TRBV18. The CDR3 loop spans 13 amino acids. Germline CDR1 reads KGHSH; CDR2 reads LQKENI.

The chain links TRBV25-1 to TRBJ2-5. CDR1 and CDR2 from the germline V gene are MGHDK and SYGVNS. This CDR3 spans 14 amino acids. This CDR3 reads CASSEYALGETQYF.

This CDR3 is CSARGGNTEAFF. The rearrangement links TRBV20-1 to TRBJ1-1. CDR1 DFQATT and CDR2 SNEGSKA come from the germline V gene (reference sequence). The length of the CDR3 is 12 residues.

The chain is built from TRBV7-8 and TRBJ2-7; TCRdb names TRBD1, which stays unverified in the absence of DNA. The CDR3 has 15 amino acids. The germline gives CDR1 SGHVS, CDR2 FQNEAQ. The CDR3 spells CASSLARGEKYEQYF. The whole variable domain, remainder taken from reference TRBV7-8 and TRBJ2-7, is GAGVSQSPRYKVAKRGQDVALRCDPISGHVSLFWYQQALGQGPEFLTYFQNEAQLDKSGLPSDRFFAERPEGSVSTLKIQRTQQEDSAVYLCASSLARGEKYEQYFGPGTRLTVT.

The genes are TRBV4-2 and TRBJ1-2; TCRdb indicates TRBD1, and absent DNA this call remains unverified. This CDR3 region has 14 residues. CDR1 is LGHNA, CDR2 YNFKEQ, per germline. The CDR3 loop reads CASSGTGGTYGYTF.

This chain connects TRBV12-3 or TRBV12-4 to TRBJ1-6; TCRdb's D gene call, TRBD1, goes unchecked for lack of DNA. CDR3 length equals 15 residues. CDR3 amino acids: CASTPRTGVNSPLHF.

The J gene is TRBJ2-3, the V gene TRBV7-6; TCRdb's D call of TRBD2 is untestable without DNA. This CDR3 spans 18 amino acids. Germline V gives CDR1 SGHVS, CDR2 FNYEAQ. CDR3: CASSELLLAGGTTDTQYF.

The rearrangement links TRBV5-1 to TRBJ2-4. There are 16 residues in the CDR3. Germline V gene sequence: CDR1 SGHRS, CDR2 YFSETQ. The CDR3 protein is CASSLDLGWAKNIQYF.